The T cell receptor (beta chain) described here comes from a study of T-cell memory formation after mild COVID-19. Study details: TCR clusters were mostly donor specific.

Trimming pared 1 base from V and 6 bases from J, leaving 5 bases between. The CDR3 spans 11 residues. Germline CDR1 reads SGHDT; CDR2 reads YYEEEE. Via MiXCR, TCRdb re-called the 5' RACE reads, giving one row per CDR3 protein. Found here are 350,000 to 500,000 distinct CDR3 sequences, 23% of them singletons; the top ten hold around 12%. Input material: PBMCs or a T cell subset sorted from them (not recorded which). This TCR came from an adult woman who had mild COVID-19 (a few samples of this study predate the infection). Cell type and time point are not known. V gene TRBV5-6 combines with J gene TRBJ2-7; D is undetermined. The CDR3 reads CASSLISEQYF. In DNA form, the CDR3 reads TGTGCCAGCAGCTTGATCAGCGAGCAGTACTTC.